The 9 T cell receptor beta chains in this list originate from one sample, sequenced in a study of T cell changes during pregnancy in multiple sclerosis. TCRdb's table, derived via immunoSEQ multiplex PCR, lists solely in-frame clones and lacks some. The data show approximately 51,000 clones, with 94% seen just once and 0.55% to 0.75% held by the top ten. Sequencing used CD4+ T cells from peripheral blood mononuclear cells, obtained in the second trimester of pregnancy. The receptors come from a female donor with multiple sclerosis, enrolled in a pregnancy study.

V is TRBV5-4 and J is TRBJ2-2; TRBD1 agrees at 9 bases. V gave up 4 bases and J gave up 0 bases; unmatched junction bases: 4. This CDR3 has 16 amino acids. Germline V gene lookup returns CDR1 SGHNT and CDR2 YYREEE (reference sequence). The CDR3 sequence: CASSPRTGANTGELFF. The CDR3 DNA follows: TGTGCCAGCAGCCCAAGGACAGGGGCGAACACCGGGGAGCTGTTTTTT.

The genes are TRBV7-2 and TRBJ1-5; D is perhaps TRBD1 (5 bases). CDR3 length: 14 amino acids. Looked up from germline, CDR1 is SGHTA and CDR2 is FQGNSA. V was shortened by 2 bases and J by 7 bases, with 12 bases between the two germline ends. CDR3 amino acids: CASSLRLAGQPQHF. CDR3 nucleotide sequence: TGTGCCAGCAGCTTACGGCTCGCAGGGCAGCCCCAGCATTTT. The full variable domain, its missing parts supplied by reference TRBV7-2 and TRBJ1-5, is GAGVSQSPSNKVTEKGKDVELRCDPISGHTALYWYRQSLGQGLEFLIYFQGNSAPDKSGLPSDRFSAERTGGSVSTLTIQRTQQEDSAVYLCASSLRLAGQPQHFGDGTRLSIL.

This chain uses TRBV29-1 with TRBJ2-2, with 11 bases that match TRBD1. V trimming: 4 bases; J trimming: 6 bases; junction bases outside the gene matches: 13. The length of the CDR3 is 17 residues. Germline V gives CDR1 SQVTM, CDR2 ANQGSEA. In nucleotides, the CDR3 is TGCAGCGTTGCCAGGACAGGGGGCTGGGAGTATCCCGGGGAGCTGTTTTTT. Its protein is CSVARTGGWEYPGELFF.

This chain uses TRBV19 with TRBJ2-2; the match to TRBD1 covers 11 bases. V shed 9 bases and J 5 bases; nucleotides not matched to a gene: 2. The CDR3 totals 13 residues. The V gene's germline CDR1 is LNHDA and CDR2 SQIVND (reference sequence). For the CDR3, the DNA is TGTGCCAGCGGGACAGGGGGTACCGGGGAGCTGTTTTTT. This encodes CASGTGGTGELFF.

The chain carries TRBV2 and TRBJ1-6, with 7 bases that match TRBD1. With 2 bases clipped from V and 6 bases from J, the junction kept 4 bases outside the gene matches. Germline V gene sequence: CDR1 SNHLY, CDR2 FYNNEI. The CDR3 extends over 15 amino acids. CDR3 bases: TGTGCCAGCAGTGAAAGGGGGCTAGGTAATTCACCCCTCCACTTT. Its protein is CASSERGLGNSPLHF.

The chain has TRBV7-9 and TRBJ2-1; TRBD1 is a possible D gene (6 bases). Germline assignment: CDR1 SEHNR and CDR2 FQNEAQ (reference sequence). CDR3 length: 16 residues. V was trimmed by 1 base and J by 2 bases, leaving 12 bases between them. In DNA form, the CDR3 reads TGTGCCAGCAGCTTAGAAAACCGGGACACCTACAATGAGCAGTTCTTC. It codes for CASSLENRDTYNEQFF.

In the case of this clone: A read error may explain this, as a much larger clone is one base away. The CDR3 region is CASSKTGQGGRGYTF. In DNA form, the CDR3 reads TGTGCCAGCAGCAAAACGGGACAGGGGGGACGAGGCTACACCTTC. The rearrangement links TRBV27 to TRBJ1-2; 11 nucleotides match TRBD1. The J segment lost 8 bases and the V segment lost 6 bases, leaving 11 bases of the junction unmatched. The length of the CDR3 is 15 residues. Germline assignment: CDR1 MNHEY and CDR2 SMNVEV (reference sequence).

The chain recombines TRBV30 with TRBJ1-1; 7 positions match TRBD1. V trimming: 3 bases; J trimming: 3 bases; junction bases outside the gene matches: 7. The V gene's germline CDR1 is GTSNPN and CDR2 SVGIG (reference sequence). There are 14 residues in the CDR3. The CDR3 reads CAWRKQGPHTEAFF. Written as DNA, the CDR3 is TGTGCCTGGAGGAAACAGGGGCCACACACTGAAGCTTTCTTT.

The rearrangement uses TRBV7-2 and TRBJ1-2; TRBD1 matches 8 bases. V was pared by 3 bases and J by 2 bases, with 8 bases of the junction left unmatched. Germline loops: CDR1 SGHTA, CDR2 FQGNSA. The CDR3 consists of 16 residues. This chain's CDR3 is CASSLAPTGENYGYTF. The CDR3 DNA follows: TGTGCCAGCAGCTTGGCCCCGACAGGGGAAAACTATGGCTACACCTTC.